The rows below give T cell receptor beta chains drawn from one sample of a study of blood T cell repertoires in COVID-19. Measured with immunoSEQ multiplex PCR; TCRdb has only the in-frame clones, and not every one. Here the sample spans 200,000 or so clones, 83% being singletons. Sequenced input: PBMCs or T cells enriched from blood (not recorded which). The receptors stem from a woman aged 45-65 years who had been exposed to COVID-19. The CDR3 runs from the conserved cysteine through the conserved F or W. Each record gives: V gene, D gene, J gene, clone size, CDR3 protein, CDR3 DNA. A D gene is named only where the DNA matches it firmly. Not all rows give a size; the values are once, few, many and, for expanded clones, a class.

>TRBV21-1|NA|TRBJ2-7|NA
CASSASRQGRGYEQYF
TGTGCCAGCAGCGCCTCGAGACAGGGAAGGGGCTACGAGCAGTACTTC
>TRBV3-1/TRBV3-2|NA|TRBJ2-3|NA
CASSQGSIAGVTQYF
TGTGCCAGCAGCCAAGGGTCCATAGCCGGTGTTACGCAGTATTTT
>TRBV10-2|TRBD1|TRBJ1-5|NA
CASRPQGGWGNQPQHF
TGCGCCAGCAGGCCCCAGGGGGGATGGGGCAATCAGCCCCAGCATTTT
>TRBV4-3|NA|TRBJ2-1|NA
CASSQRGELNEQFF
TGCGCCAGCAGCCAGCGGGGTGAGTTAAATGAGCAGTTCTTC
>TRBV4-3|NA|TRBJ1-2|NA
CASSQDGGIHGYTF
TGCGCCAGCAGCCAAGATGGGGGGATCCATGGCTACACCTTC
>TRBV6-5|NA|TRBJ2-7|NA
CASSYSPLGPSYEQYF
TGTGCCAGCAGTTACTCCCCGCTGGGCCCATCCTACGAGCAGTACTTC
>TRBV11-3|TRBD1|TRBJ2-1|NA
CASSLTGGTNEQFF
TGTGCCAGCAGCTTAACAGGGGGCACGAATGAGCAGTTCTTC
>TRBV28|TRBD1|TRBJ1-1|NA
CASSLKPQDRLNTEAFF
TGTGCCAGCAGTCTAAAGCCTCAGGACAGGTTGAACACTGAAGCTTTCTTT
>TRBV4-3|NA|TRBJ1-1|NA
CASSQDMTRGGTEAFF
TGCGCCAGCAGCCAAGATATGACGAGGGGAGGCACTGAAGCTTTCTTT
>TRBV6-5|NA|TRBJ1-1|NA
CASRAGLGTTEAFF
TGTGCCAGCAGAGCGGGCCTGGGGACCACTGAAGCTTTCTTT
>TRBV12-5|TRBD1|TRBJ2-3|few
CASGLAGQATDTQYF
TGTGCTAGTGGTTTGGCCGGACAGGCGACAGATACGCAGTATTTT
>TRBV27|NA|TRBJ2-5|NA
CASSFGGAQGETQYF
TGTGCCAGCAGTTTTGGGGGGGCTCAGGGGGAGACCCAGTACTTC
>TRBV11-2|NA|TRBJ2-1|NA
CASSHLVGRVGDEQFF
TGTGCCAGCAGCCACCTCGTGGGTCGAGTGGGAGATGAGCAGTTCTTC
>TRBV20-1|TRBD2|TRBJ2-2|NA
CSASRGLAGSYNTGELFF
TGCAGTGCTAGTCGGGGACTAGCGGGGAGCTACAACACCGGGGAGCTGTTTTTT
>TRBV19|NA|TRBJ1-2|NA
CASSTPRQSITNYGYTF
TGTGCCAGTAGTACGCCAAGACAGAGTATAACTAACTATGGCTACACCTTC
>TRBV9|NA|TRBJ1-2|NA
CASSTPKGGGGKAYGYTF
TGTGCCAGCAGCACCCCGAAGGGGGGCGGGGGAAAGGCCTATGGCTACACCTTC
>TRBV5-1|NA|TRBJ1-2|NA
CASSLLYGGYGYTF
TGCGCCAGCAGCTTGCTGTACGGAGGCTATGGCTACACCTTC
>TRBV11-2|TRBD2|TRBJ2-3|NA
CASSLDPGTSGGTSTDTQYF
TGTGCCAGCAGCTTAGATCCCGGGACTAGCGGGGGGACTAGCACAGATACGCAGTATTTT
>TRBV27|NA|TRBJ1-5|few
CASSLSGTPNQPQHF
TGTGCCAGCAGTTTATCCGGGACTCCGAATCAGCCCCAGCATTTT
>TRBV6-4|NA|TRBJ2-3|NA
CASSLIKNGAAGHTDTQYF
TGTGCCAGCAGTCTTATTAAAAATGGGGCCGCAGGACACACAGATACGCAGTATTTT
>TRBV5-6|NA|TRBJ1-5|NA
CASSSSLTGVYVPQHF
TGTGCCAGCAGCTCTAGCCTGACAGGCGTTTATGTTCCCCAGCATTTT
>TRBV5-1|NA|TRBJ1-4|NA
CASSFSRHATNEKLFF
TGCGCCAGCAGCTTCTCCAGACATGCAACTAATGAAAAACTGTTTTTT
>TRBV6-5|NA|TRBJ1-3|once
CASLSPGNTIYF
TGTGCCAGCCTCTCTCCTGGAAACACCATATATTTT
>TRBV7-2|NA|TRBJ2-7|once
CASSKGQGRREQYF
TGTGCCAGCAGCAAAGGGCAGGGGCGCCGCGAGCAGTACTTC
>TRBV9|NA|TRBJ1-2|NA
CASSPGGATNYGYTF
TGTGCCAGCAGCCCTGGGGGGGCGACTAACTATGGCTACACCTTC
>TRBV5-6|NA|TRBJ1-1|once
CASSLGRGNTEAFF
TGTGCCAGCAGCTTGGGGCGGGGGAACACTGAAGCTTTCTTT
>TRBV19|TRBD1|TRBJ2-3|few
CASSVRGTGATDTQYF
TGTGCCAGTAGTGTAAGGGGGACAGGGGCCACAGATACGCAGTATTTT
>TRBV7-9|TRBD2|TRBJ2-2|once
CASSFWRGGTTGELFF
TGTGCCAGCAGCTTTTGGCGGGGGGGCACCACCGGGGAGCTGTTTTTT
>TRBV19|NA|TRBJ2-7|NA
CASSWSGGVEQYF
TGTGCCAGTAGTTGGTCAGGAGGGGTGGAGCAGTACTTC
>TRBV15|TRBD1|TRBJ2-5|NA
CATSRGWDRGQETQYF
TGTGCCACCAGCAGAGGTTGGGACAGGGGTCAAGAGACCCAGTACTTC
>TRBV5-4|NA|TRBJ2-2|once
CASSSETLMNTGELFF
TGTGCCAGCAGCTCGGAGACTCTAATGAACACCGGGGAGCTGTTTTTT
>TRBV30|TRBD1|TRBJ2-5|NA
CACRQGEETQYF
TGTGCCTGCCGACAGGGAGAAGAGACCCAGTACTTC
>TRBV3-1/TRBV3-2|NA|TRBJ2-1|NA
CASSRLSPIYNEQFF
TGTGCCAGCAGCCGACTAAGCCCTATTTACAATGAGCAGTTCTTC
>TRBV3-1/TRBV3-2|NA|TRBJ2-3|NA
CASSQSLADTQYF
TGTGCCAGCAGCCAATCCCTAGCGGATACGCAGTATTTT
>TRBV6-2/TRBV6-3|TRBD2|TRBJ2-2|NA
CASSYEGGGAKTGELFF
TGTGCCAGCAGTTATGAAGGCGGGGGGGCCAAAACCGGGGAGCTGTTTTTT
>TRBV13|NA|TRBJ2-1|NA
CASSSDYNEQFF
TGTGCCAGCAGCTCAGACTATAATGAGCAGTTCTTC
>TRBV4-2|TRBD1|TRBJ2-7|NA
CASSQELGGGYEQYF
TGTGCCAGCAGCCAAGAATTAGGGGGCGGGTACGAGCAGTACTTC